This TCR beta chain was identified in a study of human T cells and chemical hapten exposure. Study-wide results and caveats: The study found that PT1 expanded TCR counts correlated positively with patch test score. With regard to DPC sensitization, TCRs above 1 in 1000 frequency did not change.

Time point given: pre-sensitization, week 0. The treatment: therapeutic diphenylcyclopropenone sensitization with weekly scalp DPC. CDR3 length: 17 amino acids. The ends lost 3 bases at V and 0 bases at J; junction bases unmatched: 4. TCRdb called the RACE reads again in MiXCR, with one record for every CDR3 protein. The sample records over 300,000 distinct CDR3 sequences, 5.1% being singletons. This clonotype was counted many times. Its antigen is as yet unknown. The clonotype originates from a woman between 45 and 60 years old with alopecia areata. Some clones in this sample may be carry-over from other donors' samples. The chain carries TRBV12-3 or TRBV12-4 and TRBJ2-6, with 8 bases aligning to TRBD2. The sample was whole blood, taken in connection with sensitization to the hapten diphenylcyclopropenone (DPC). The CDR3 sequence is CASSLTSAHSGANVLTF. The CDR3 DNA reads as TGTGCCAGCAGTTTGACTAGCGCCCACTCTGGGGCCAACGTCCTGACTTTC.